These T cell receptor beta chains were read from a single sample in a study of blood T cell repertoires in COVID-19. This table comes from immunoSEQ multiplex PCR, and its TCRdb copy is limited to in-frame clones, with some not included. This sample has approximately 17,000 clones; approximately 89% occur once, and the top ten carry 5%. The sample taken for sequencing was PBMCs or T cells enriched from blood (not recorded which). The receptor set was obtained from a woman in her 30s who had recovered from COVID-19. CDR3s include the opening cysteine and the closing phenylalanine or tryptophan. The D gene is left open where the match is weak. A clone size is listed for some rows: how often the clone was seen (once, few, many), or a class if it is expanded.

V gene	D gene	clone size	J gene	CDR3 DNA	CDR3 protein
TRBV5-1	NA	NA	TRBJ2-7	TGCGCCAGCAGCTTAGAGGGCCCCCCCTACGAGCAGTACTTC	CASSLEGPPYEQYF
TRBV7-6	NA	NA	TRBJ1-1	TGTGCCAGCAGTCCTCCGCGGTATGGGAACACTGAAGCTTTCTTT	CASSPPRYGNTEAFF
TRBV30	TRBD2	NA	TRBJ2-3	TGTGCCTGGAGTGTAGGTGGGGCGGGGGGCACAGATACGCAGTATTTT	CAWSVGGAGGTDTQYF
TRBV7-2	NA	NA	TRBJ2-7	TGTGCCAGCAGCTTAGTACAGGACCCAGCCTACGAGCAGTACTTC	CASSLVQDPAYEQYF
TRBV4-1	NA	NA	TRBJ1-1	TGCGCCAGCAGCCAGATTTTGAGGCCGAACACTGAAGCTTTCTTT	CASSQILRPNTEAFF
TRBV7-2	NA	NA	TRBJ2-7	TGTGCCAGCGGAGAGATCTCCTACGAGCAGTACTTC	CASGEISYEQYF
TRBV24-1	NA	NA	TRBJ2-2	TGTGCCACCAGTGATTTGAACGGAGAAACCGGGGAGCTGTTTTTT	CATSDLNGETGELFF
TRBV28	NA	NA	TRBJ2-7	TGTGCCAGCAGTTTCCACAGCTCCTACGAGCAGTACTTC	CASSFHSSYEQYF
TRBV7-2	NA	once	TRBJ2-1	TGTGCCAGCAGCTTAGAGGCAGGGTATAATGAGCAGTTCTTC	CASSLEAGYNEQFF
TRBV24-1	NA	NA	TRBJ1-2	TGTGCCACCAGTGATCCTGGACAGAACTATGGCTACACCTTC	CATSDPGQNYGYTF
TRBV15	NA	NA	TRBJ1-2	TGTGCCACCAGCAGAGAAGAGGGGGACGGCTACACCTTC	CATSREEGDGYTF
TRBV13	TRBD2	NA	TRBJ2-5	TGTGCCAGCAGCCCGGGGAGGGCCCCAGAGACCCAGTACTTC	CASSPGRAPETQYF
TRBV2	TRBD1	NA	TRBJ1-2	TGTGCCAGCAGAGGACAGGGGGACTATGGCTACACCTTC	CASRGQGDYGYTF
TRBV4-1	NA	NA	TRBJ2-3	TGCGCCAGCAGCCTCATTATGACCGGGACTCACTTGGTAGATACGCAGTATTTT	CASSLIMTGTHLVDTQYF
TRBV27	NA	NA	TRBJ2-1	TGTGCCAGCAGGGGGACACCTAATGAGCAGTTCTTC	CASRGTPNEQFF
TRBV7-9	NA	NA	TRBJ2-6	TGTGCCAGCAGCTCAAGGACACTGGGATCCTCTGGGGCCAACGTCCTGACTTTC	CASSSRTLGSSGANVLTF
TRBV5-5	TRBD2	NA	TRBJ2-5	TGTGCCAGCACGACTAGCGGGGCGTACCAAGAGACCCAGTACTTC	CASTTSGAYQETQYF
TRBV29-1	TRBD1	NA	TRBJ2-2	TGCAGCGCAATCAAACAGGGGGACACCGGGGAGCTGTTTTTT	CSAIKQGDTGELFF
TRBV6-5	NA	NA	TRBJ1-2	TGTGCCAGCAGTTACGGTGCAGGGGACTATGGCTACACCTTC	CASSYGAGDYGYTF
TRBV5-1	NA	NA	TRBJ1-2	TGCGCCAGCAGCTTGGAGGGCAGGGCAATCGATGGCTACACCTTC	CASSLEGRAIDGYTF